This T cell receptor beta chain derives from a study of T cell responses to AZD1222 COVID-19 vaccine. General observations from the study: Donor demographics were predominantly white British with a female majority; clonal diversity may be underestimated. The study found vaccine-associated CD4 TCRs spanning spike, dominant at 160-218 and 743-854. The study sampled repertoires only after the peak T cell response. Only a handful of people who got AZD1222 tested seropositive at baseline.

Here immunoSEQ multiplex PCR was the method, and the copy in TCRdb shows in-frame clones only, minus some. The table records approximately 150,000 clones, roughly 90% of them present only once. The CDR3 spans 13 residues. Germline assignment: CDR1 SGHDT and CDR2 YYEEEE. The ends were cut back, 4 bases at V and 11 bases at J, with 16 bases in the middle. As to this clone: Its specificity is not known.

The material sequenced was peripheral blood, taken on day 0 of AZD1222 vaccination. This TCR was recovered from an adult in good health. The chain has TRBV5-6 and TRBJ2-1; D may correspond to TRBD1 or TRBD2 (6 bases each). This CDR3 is CASSLNRGPQQFF. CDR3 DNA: TGTGCCAGCAGCCTAAACCGGGGGCCCCAGCAGTTCTTC.